One sample yielded the 30 T cell receptor beta chains listed below, sequenced in a study of molecular identifiers for immune sequencing clone quantification. MiXCR, applied by TCRdb to the PCR reads, yields one record per CDR3 protein. The sample has about 510,000 distinct CDR3 sequences, about 26% seen once. Sequenced sample: naive CD8+ T cells from blood, with Jurkat cell RNA spiked in. Subset: FACS-sorted CD8+CD4-CCR7+CD45RA+ naive T cells. Source of these receptors: a human donor in good health. Some libraries in this study had Jurkat cell RNA spiked in.

This clonotype has a handful of counts. The chain carries TRBV6-2 or TRBV6-3 and TRBJ1-1; 8 bases map to TRBD1. This CDR3 is built from 14 residues. Germline values: CDR1 MNHEY, CDR2 SVGEGT. Losses at the gene ends were 7 bases for V and 3 bases for J; bases not matched to a gene: 7. The CDR3 DNA reads TGTGCCAGCAAGTACAGGGGGAGGGACACTGAAGCTTTCTTT. Protein: CASKYRGRDTEAFF.

Points on this clonotype: Since a much larger clone is just one base distant, this may be a read error. The chain joins TRBV28 to TRBJ2-7; weak D call: TRBD2 (5 bases). Germline assignment: CDR1 MDHEN and CDR2 SYDVKM. This CDR3 has 14 residues. This CDR3 is CASRRGWPPYAQYF. CDR3 nucleotides: TGTGCCAGCAGACGAGGGTGGCCCCCCTACGCGCAGTACTTC.

The chain joins TRBV7-6 to TRBJ2-3, with D maybe TRBD2 (6 bases). Germline CDR1 and CDR2: SGHVS and FNYEAQ. The CDR3 consists of 16 residues. V dropped 4 bases and J dropped 3 bases, with 17 bases sitting between them. Here the CDR3 DNA reads TGTGCCAGCAGCTCCCCCGGGCCTAGCGATACAGATACGCAGTATTTT. Its translation is CASSSPGPSDTDTQYF.

This clonotype was seen repeatedly, ten times or more. CDR3 bases: TGTGCCAGCAGCTTAGATCAGTTGGGCGATGAGCAGTTCTTC. Translating it yields CASSLDQLGDEQFF. The V call is TRBV11-2, the J call TRBJ2-1; no clear D. The CDR3 runs to 14 residues. Trimming pared 0 bases from V and 8 bases from J, leaving 11 bases between. The germline V gene has CDR1 SGHAT and CDR2 FQNNGV. The complete variable domain, with remaining parts taken from reference TRBV11-2 and TRBJ2-1, reads EAGVAQSPRYKIIEKRQSVAFWCNPISGHATLYWYQQILGQGPKLLIQFQNNGVVDDSQLPKDRFSAERLKGVDSTLKIQPAKLEDSAVYLCASSLDQLGDEQFFGPGTRLTVL.

This chain joins TRBV20-1 and TRBJ2-1, with 9 bases identical to TRBD1. V lost 3 bases and J lost 9; bases outside the gene matches: 15. The CDR3 extends over 16 amino acids. Germline CDR1 is DFQATT and CDR2 is SNEGSKA (reference sequence). As DNA, the CDR3 is TGCAGTGCTAGTAGCGTAGCCCGGGGACAGGGCGGTGAGCAGTTCTTC. Its protein product is CSASSVARGQGGEQFF.

Worth noting for this clonotype: A much larger clonotype is one base distant, so this may be a read error. J is TRBJ1-4 and V is TRBV20-1; maybe TRBD1 (5 bases). Germline loops: CDR1 DFQATT, CDR2 SNEGSKA (reference sequence). V shed 6 bases and J shed 3 bases, with 17 bases lying between them. The CDR3 length is 15 residues. CDR3 loop: CSAIPRGRPNEKLFF. The CDR3 bases are TGCAGTGCCATCCCACGGGGGAGGCCTAATGAAAAACTGTTTTTT.

This clonotype was detected ten times or more. The chain uses TRBV30 and TRBJ2-3; 8 nucleotides line up with TRBD2. Germline values: CDR1 GTSNPN, CDR2 SVGIG (reference sequence). There are 14 residues in the CDR3. J lost 2 bases, V lost 5 bases, and 6 bases had no gene match. The CDR3 nucleotides read TGTGCCTGGGCAATAGCGGGGCTCACAGATACGCAGTATTTT. Protein product: CAWAIAGLTDTQYF.

This clonotype was seen many times. The rearrangement links TRBV6-4 to TRBJ2-4; TRBD2 is a possible D gene (5 bases). Per germline, CDR1 MRHNA and CDR2 SNTAGT. There are 14 residues in the CDR3. Trimming left V 11 bases short and J 2 bases short, with 16 bases between. The CDR3 coding sequence is TGTGCCCCGGAGATGCGAGGGTCCAAAAACATTCAGTACTTC. It yields the protein CAPEMRGSKNIQYF.

This clonotype was counted a few times. The chain employs TRBV7-8 and TRBJ2-1, with 7 nucleotides matching TRBD2. Trimming removed 3 bases from V and 9 bases from J; junction bases left unmatched: 17. The CDR3 length is 17 residues. Per germline, CDR1 SGHVS and CDR2 FQNEAQ. The CDR3 nucleotides read TGTGCCAGCAGCTTTTTGACAGCGGGGAGGTCGGGAAGTGAGCAGTTCTTC. Its translation is CASSFLTAGRSGSEQFF.

This clonotype was found a few times. The chain couples TRBV21-1 to TRBJ2-3; the table's D call, TRBD1, was not checked against the DNA. TRBV21-1 is assigned pseudogene status. The CDR3 is 18 amino acids. The DNA of the CDR3 is TGTGCCAGCAGCAAAGATTACAGGGGGCGAAATTGCACAGATACGCAGTATTTT. This gives the protein CASSKDYRGRNCTDTQYF.

This sequence joins TRBV5-4 and TRBJ2-7, with D perhaps TRBD1 (6 bases). This CDR3 is built from 14 residues. The V end lost 4 bases, the J end lost 2 bases, and 13 bases lay between the germline ends. The germline V gene encodes CDR1 SGHNT and CDR2 YYREEE (reference sequence). The CDR3 sequence is CASSSRGQAYEQYF. In DNA, the CDR3 is TGTGCCAGCAGCAGCCGGGGACAAGCCTACGAGCAGTACTTC.

The chain joins TRBV30 to TRBJ1-1; D remains ambiguous. Germline values: CDR1 GTSNPN, CDR2 SVGIG (reference sequence). The CDR3 contains 15 residues. The ends were cut back, 4 bases at V and 0 bases at J, with 15 bases in the middle. The CDR3 spells CAWNARTVMNTEAFF. The CDR3 coding sequence is TGTGCCTGGAACGCAAGAACAGTCATGAACACTGAAGCTTTCTTT. Together with reference TRBV30 and TRBJ1-1, the CDR3 gives the full variable domain: SQTIHQWPATLVQPVGSPLSLECTVEGTSNPNLYWYRQAAGRGLQLLFYSVGIGQISSEVPQNLSASRPQDRQFILSSKKLLLSDSGFYLCAWNARTVMNTEAFFGQGTRLTVV.

This clonotype was picked up one time. Because the CDR3 is missing its conserved closing phenylalanine or tryptophan, this is likely a read error. The chain employs TRBV5-4 and TRBJ1-1; 7 bases line up with TRBD1. Germline-derived CDR1 and CDR2 are SGHNT and YYREEE (reference sequence). J lost 3 bases, V lost 4 bases, and 3 bases had no gene match. This CDR3 is built from 13 residues. DNA of the CDR3: TGTGCCAGCAGCCCGGGACAGTACACTGAAGCTTTCCTT. Amino acids: CASSPGQYTEAFL.

A note on this clonotype: A much larger clone is a single base away; this may be a read error. The chain combines TRBV27 with TRBJ1-5, with D possibly being TRBD1 (5 bases). CDR1 is MNHEY, CDR2 SMNVEV, per germline (reference sequence). The CDR3 covers 14 residues. CDR3 residues: CAGSLGRSNQPQHF. In DNA, the CDR3 is TGTGCCGGCAGCTTGGGGCGAAGCAATCAGCCCCAGCATTTT.

A note on this clonotype: At one end the junction does not follow the germline gene, possibly because of a read error. The CDR3 sequence is CAISEEVREGTELFF. The CDR3 region has the DNA TGTGCCATCAGTGAGGAGGTGCGGGAGGGCACTGAGCTGTTCTTC. The chain uses TRBV10-3 and TRBJ2-1; 9 bases fit TRBD2. Germline-derived CDR1 and CDR2 are ENHRY and SYGVKD. This CDR3 region has 15 residues.

This clonotype was counted between two and nine times. The V call is TRBV6-2 or TRBV6-3, the J call TRBJ2-7; 7 nucleotides line up with TRBD1. Germline V gene data show CDR1 as MNHEY and CDR2 as SVGEGT. V lost 6 bases, J lost 2 bases, and 16 bases stayed unmatched. This CDR3 is 17 amino acids long. The CDR3 DNA is TGTGCCAGCAGCTTACTACTGGCCGGGACAGAAACCTACGAGCAGTACTTC. Translation: CASSLLLAGTETYEQYF.

This clonotype has only one observation. The V gene is TRBV4-3, the J gene TRBJ1-1, with a weak D call TRBD1 (5 bases). The CDR3 runs to 16 residues. The V gene's germline CDR1 is LGHNA and CDR2 YSLEER. V was pared by 0 bases and J by 3 bases, with 14 bases between. The CDR3 spells CASSQDTTGLDTEAFF. The CDR3 DNA reads as TGCGCCAGCAGCCAAGATACCACAGGTTTGGACACTGAAGCTTTCTTT.

For this clonotype: Relative to the germline gene, one junction end is altered; a read error may explain this. The chain carries TRBV4-1 and TRBJ2-7; 9 bases line up with TRBD1. The CDR3 extends over 15 amino acids. Looked up from germline, CDR1 is MGHRA and CDR2 is YSYEKL. This CDR3 is CSSSPAGTGTYEQYF. In nucleotides, the CDR3 is TGCTCCAGCAGCCCAGCCGGGACAGGGACCTACGAGCAGTACTTC.

On this clonotype: Without the conserved terminal phenylalanine or tryptophan, this CDR3 likely stems from a read error. No DNA is shown, since the ends of the CDR3 on it are uncertain; the CDR3 is the one TCRdb lists. The chain uses TRBV21-1 and TRBJ2-1; TRBD1 is the table's D call and was not checked against the DNA. TRBV21-1 constitutes a pseudogene. Inclusive of both ends, the CDR3 amounts to 16 amino acids. This CDR3 reads CASSIRGGQPYNEQFL.

To note about this clonotype: Just one base apart from a much larger clone, this may be a read error. This chain links TRBV4-3 with TRBJ2-1; D possibly corresponds to TRBD2 (6 bases). The CDR3 consists of 14 residues. CDR1 LGHNA and CDR2 YSLEER come from the germline V gene. Trimming shortened V by 6 bases and J by 6 bases, and 15 bases separated the two germline ends. The DNA of the CDR3 is TGCGCCAGCAGAGTAGCGGTGCGCGGCAATGAGCAGTTCTTC. This sequence encodes CASRVAVRGNEQFF.

Many counts were recorded for this clonotype. The CDR3 spells CASSFIGTDEQYF. CDR3 in DNA: TGTGCCAGCAGCTTTATTGGGACCGACGAGCAGTACTTC. The V call is TRBV7-9, the J call TRBJ2-7; TRBD1 or TRBD2 may be the D gene (5 bases each). The CDR3 contains 13 residues. The V and J ends lost 3 bases and 5 bases respectively, with 11 bases between them. The germline V gene encodes CDR1 SEHNR and CDR2 FQNEAQ (reference sequence). Variable domain in full (rest from reference TRBV7-9 and TRBJ2-7): DTGVSQNPRHKITKRGQNVTFRCDPISEHNRLYWYRQTLGQGPEFLTYFQNEAQLEKSRLLSDRFSAERPKGSFSTLEIQRTEQGDSAMYLCASSFIGTDEQYFGPGTRLTVT.

The chain is built from TRBV19 and TRBJ1-2, with D tentatively TRBD1 (6 bases). The V gene lost 4 bases and the J gene lost 3 bases, with 21 bases spanning the gap. The V gene's germline CDR1 is LNHDA and CDR2 SQIVND (reference sequence). This CDR3 is 17 amino acids long. CDR3 protein: CASSTSFWDIEDYGYTF. Written as DNA, the CDR3 is TGTGCCAGTAGTACGAGTTTTTGGGACATAGAAGACTATGGCTACACCTTC.

This clonotype appeared a few times. V usage is TRBV27 and J usage is TRBJ2-7, with TRBD2 as a possible D gene (5 bases). The CDR3 runs to 15 residues. V shed 5 bases and J shed 6 bases, with 20 bases lying between them. The germline V gene encodes CDR1 MNHEY and CDR2 SMNVEV (reference sequence). Here the CDR3 DNA reads TGTGCCAGCAGTCCATATCAGAGCGGTACCCCCGAGCAGTACTTC. This encodes CASSPYQSGTPEQYF.

Comment on this clonotype: At one of its ends the junction is not consistent with the germline gene, which may arise from a read error. The rearrangement links TRBV29-1 to TRBJ1-2, with D tentatively TRBD1 (6 bases). Germline V gene data show CDR1 as SQVTM and CDR2 as ANQGSEA. The CDR3 length is 12 residues. DNA for the CDR3: TGCGGCGTTGAACAGGGAGTCGATGGCTACACCTTC. It translates to CGVEQGVDGYTF.

This clonotype occurred once. The rearrangement joins TRBV19 to TRBJ2-1, with D unresolved. CDR1 and CDR2 from the germline V gene are LNHDA and SQIVND (reference sequence). Trimming removed 3 bases from V and 4 bases from J, with 7 bases in between. The CDR3 has 13 amino acids. The DNA for the CDR3 is TGTGCCAGTAGTATGTACGGTTACAATGAGCAGTTCTTC. Encoded protein: CASSMYGYNEQFF.

This clonotype has a count of ten or more. This chain joins TRBV7-9 and TRBJ2-3, with 12 bases matching TRBD2. Germline CDR1 and CDR2: SEHNR and FQNEAQ (reference sequence). V was pared by 6 bases and J by 4 bases, with 8 bases of the junction left unmatched. The CDR3 is made up of 16 amino acids. Here the CDR3 DNA reads TGTGCCAGCAGACCGACTAGCGGGGGATACCCAGATACGCAGTATTTT. Encoded protein: CASRPTSGGYPDTQYF.

The rearrangement joins TRBV7-2 to TRBJ2-5, with 12 bases matching TRBD1. CDR3 length: 19 residues. V lost 1 base, J lost 4 bases, and 13 bases stayed unmatched. CDR1 is SGHTA and CDR2 is FQGNSA in the germline V gene. The CDR3: CASSLGGDRGRFDGETQYF. DNA of the CDR3: TGTGCCAGCAGCTTAGGAGGGGACAGGGGGCGTTTTGACGGAGAGACCCAGTACTTC.

Only a few counts were recorded for this clonotype. The V call is TRBV4-3, the J call TRBJ2-1; 14 positions agree with TRBD2. Germline lookup yields CDR1 LGHNA and CDR2 YSLEER. V shed 0 bases and J 3 bases; nucleotides not matched to a gene: 10. This CDR3 comprises 20 residues. The CDR3: CASSQDPGLAGVKGYNEQFF. CDR3 nucleotide sequence: TGCGCCAGCAGCCAAGACCCGGGACTAGCGGGAGTAAAGGGCTACAATGAGCAGTTCTTC.

The CDR3 sequence is CASSPPGLQGPNSPLHF. The CDR3 coding sequence is TGTGCCAGCAGCCCGCCCGGCCTGCAGGGGCCTAATTCACCCCTCCACTTT. The chain joins TRBV6-4 to TRBJ1-6; perhaps TRBD1 as D (6 bases). The CDR3 has 17 residues. V lost 6 bases to trimming and J lost 6 bases, with 21 bases between them. CDR1 MRHNA and CDR2 SNTAGT come from the germline V gene.

The chain has TRBV18 and TRBJ1-3; unclear D gene. From germline, CDR1 is KGHSH and CDR2 LQKENI. Trimming removed 3 bases at V and 0 bases at J, with 9 bases between. The CDR3 loop spans 15 amino acids. The CDR3 sequence: CASSPSGASGNTIYF. The CDR3 nucleotides read TGTGCCAGCTCACCGTCGGGAGCCTCTGGAAACACCATATATTTT.